Listed here are 2 T cell receptor beta chains from one sample, sequenced in a study of T cells in Graves' hyperthyroidism and ophthalmopathy. Amplified TCR beta CDR3 regions came from RNA transcripts. The primer set for the first-round RT-PCR of the TCR CDR3 was HTBI. One entry per CDR3 protein results from TCRdb running MiXCR on the multiplex PCR reads. The sample lists 400,000 or so distinct CDR3 sequences, more than 12% occurring once. The sample comprised blood. Every receptor here comes from a woman younger than 45 with Graves' ophthalmopathy.

In this sample, this clonotype turned up many times. The chain joins TRBV7-2 to TRBJ2-7; 7 bases match TRBD1. Germline CDR1 and CDR2: SGHTA and FQGNSA. This CDR3 has 15 residues. V shed 4 bases and J 5 bases; nucleotides not matched to a gene: 11. CDR3 coding DNA: TGTGCCAGCAGCTCAAGACAGGGCTATCAGGACGAGCAGTACTTC. Protein sequence: CASSSRQGYQDEQYF.

This clonotype was detected ten times or more. The genes are TRBV28 and TRBJ1-2; D uncertain. The CDR3 is 14 amino acids. Trimming pared 3 bases from V and 6 bases from J, leaving 14 bases between. Germline V lookup: CDR1 MDHEN, CDR2 SYDVKM. CDR3 coding DNA: TGTGCCAGCAGTTTTTTTCCGGGGTCGCATGGCTACACCTTC. It codes for CASSFFPGSHGYTF.